The 16 T cell receptor beta chains in this list originate from one sample, sequenced in a study of T cell responses to AZD1222 COVID-19 vaccine. Assay used: immunoSEQ multiplex PCR; TCRdb lists only in-frame clones, some missing. The table records 55,000 to 75,000 clones, roughly 90% of them present only once. The specimen was peripheral blood, collected on day 0 of AZD1222 vaccination. All receptors come from an adult in good health.

The J gene is TRBJ1-4, the V gene TRBV25-1, with D uncertain. CDR3 size: 16 residues. The germline V gene encodes CDR1 MGHDK and CDR2 SYGVNS. Deletions cut 8 bases from V and 7 bases from J, with 23 bases between. The CDR3 region has the DNA TGTGCCAGCGACTCAGGTCTCGGCGCCGTGGGTGAAAAACTGTTTTTT. Residues: CASDSGLGAVGEKLFF.

V usage is TRBV10-1 and J usage is TRBJ2-3; TRBD2 agrees at 12 bases. Looked up from germline, CDR1 is WNHNN and CDR2 is SYGVQD (reference sequence). The CDR3 is 15 residues long. V lost 8 bases and J lost 5; bases outside the gene matches: 8. For the CDR3, the DNA is TGCGCCAGCGCACGACTAGCGGGGGAAGTAGATACGCAGTATTTT. It codes for CASARLAGEVDTQYF.

The sample holds one count of this clone. The chain joins TRBV10-3 to TRBJ1-5; D remains ambiguous. Germline values: CDR1 ENHRY, CDR2 SYGVKD. The length of the CDR3 is 14 residues. Trimming took off 3 bases at V and 2 bases at J, with 8 bases between the two ends. CDR3 loop: CAISDKDGNQPQHF. The CDR3 nucleotides read TGTGCCATCAGTGACAAGGATGGCAATCAGCCCCAGCATTTT.

J is TRBJ2-2 and V is TRBV29-1; D possibly uses TRBD1 or TRBD2 (5 bases each). CDR1 SQVTM and CDR2 ANQGSEA come from the germline V gene. This CDR3 region has 13 residues. Deletions cut 5 bases from V and 3 bases from J, with 10 bases between. The CDR3 here is CSVWGTDTGELFF. As DNA, the CDR3 is TGCAGCGTTTGGGGGACCGACACCGGGGAGCTGTTTTTT.

V is TRBV4-1 and J is TRBJ1-4; D may be TRBD1 (6 bases). Looked up from germline, CDR1 is MGHRA and CDR2 is YSYEKL. This CDR3 spans 17 amino acids. The ends were cut back, 4 bases at V and 0 bases at J, with 15 bases in the middle. The CDR3 DNA is TGCGCCAGCAGCCCCGTTGGTAGGGGGACAACTAATGAAAAACTGTTTTTT. It is translated as CASSPVGRGTTNEKLFF.

CDR3 region: CASRQTQSNTDTQYF. For the CDR3, the DNA is TGTGCCAGCAGGCAAACCCAAAGTAACACAGATACGCAGTATTTT. This rearrangement joins TRBV3-1 (or the pseudogene TRBV3-2) to TRBJ2-3; D gene uncertain. There are 15 residues in the CDR3. Between the trimmed V and J ends, which lost 6 bases and 2 bases, there was a span of 15 bases. Germline CDR1 and CDR2: LGHDT and YNNKEL (reference sequence).

The CDR3 spells CASSIGEGWEKLFF. In nucleotides, the CDR3 is TGCGCCAGCAGCATAGGGGAGGGATGGGAAAAACTGTTTTTT. The chain recombines TRBV5-1 with TRBJ1-4; tentative D call: TRBD1 (5 bases). The germline V and J ends were trimmed by 4 bases and 8 bases, with 15 bases remaining between them. The CDR3 is 14 amino acids. The V gene's germline CDR1 is SGHRS and CDR2 YFSETQ.

V is TRBV9 and J is TRBJ1-1; TRBD1 agrees at 9 bases. V shed 3 bases, J shed 2 bases, and the junction held 11 bases outside the gene matches. CDR1 is SGDLS, CDR2 YYNGEE, per germline. The CDR3 totals 17 residues. The CDR3 DNA reads TGTGCCAGCAGCGGATTTACACAGGGGGCGCGTAACACTGAAGCTTTCTTT. The encoded protein is CASSGFTQGARNTEAFF.

The chain uses TRBV30 and TRBJ1-5, with D tentatively TRBD1 (6 bases). The ends were cut back, 1 base at V and 0 bases at J, with 10 bases in the middle. This CDR3 contains 15 residues. Germline V gives CDR1 GTSNPN, CDR2 SVGIG (reference sequence). The CDR3 spells CAWSEQGLSNQPQHF. CDR3 coding DNA: TGTGCCTGGAGTGAACAGGGTCTTAGCAATCAGCCCCAGCATTTT.

The chain combines TRBV6-5 with TRBJ1-2, with 10 bases lining up with TRBD1. V was pared by 6 bases and J by 3 bases, with 4 bases of the junction left unmatched. The CDR3 is 14 residues long. Germline CDR1 reads MNHEY; CDR2 reads SVGAGI. The CDR3 spells CASRGTGAHYGYTF. CDR3 DNA sequence: TGTGCCAGCAGGGGGACAGGGGCACACTATGGCTACACCTTC.

The gene calls are TRBV18 and TRBJ2-5, with D possibly being TRBD1 (6 bases). V lost 6 bases, J lost 2 bases, and 10 bases lay in between. Germline CDR1 reads KGHSH; CDR2 reads LQKENI. This CDR3 spans 13 amino acids. DNA for the CDR3: TGTGCCAGCTCCCCGGACAGACAAGAGACCCAGTACTTC. Amino acid sequence: CASSPDRQETQYF.

Only one count was recorded for this clone. V is TRBV5-4 and J is TRBJ1-3; D not certain. The CDR3 spans 14 residues. The germline CDR1 and CDR2 sequences are SGHNT and YYREEE (reference sequence). Trimming pared 0 bases from V and 6 bases from J, leaving 10 bases between. This CDR3 reads CASSLEGELNTIYF. CDR3 DNA: TGTGCCAGCAGCTTGGAGGGTGAGCTAAACACCATATATTTT.

The CDR3 sequence: CSVSTNYGYTF. In DNA, the CDR3 is TGCAGCGTTTCAACAAACTATGGCTACACCTTC. This sequence joins TRBV29-1 and TRBJ1-2; D is uncertain. The V and J ends lost 5 bases and 2 bases respectively, with 6 bases between them. CDR1 and CDR2 from the germline V gene are SQVTM and ANQGSEA. The CDR3 has 11 amino acids. Based on the CDR3 plus reference TRBV29-1 and TRBJ1-2, the full variable domain is SAVISQKPSRDICQRGTSLTIQCQVDSQVTMMFWYRQQPGQSLTLIATANQGSEATYESGFVIDKFPISRPNLTFSTLTVSNMSPEDSSIYLCSVSTNYGYTFGSGTRLTVV.

The gene calls are TRBV18 and TRBJ2-2, with no clear D. Trimming stripped 5 bases from V and 6 bases from J, with 13 bases between. The CDR3 is 14 amino acids. Germline CDR1 and CDR2: KGHSH and LQKENI. In DNA form, the CDR3 reads TGTGCCAGCTCAGCTCAGCTGGGTCCCGGGGAGCTGTTTTTT. Translation gives CASSAQLGPGELFF.

This sequence joins TRBV1 and TRBJ2-7; whether TRBD2, the table's D call, matches the DNA was not checked. TRBV1 is described as a pseudogene. The CDR3 has 11 amino acids. The CDR3 coding sequence is TGCACCAGCAGCCCTTCGTACGAGCAGTACTTC. Its protein is CTSSPSYEQYF.

The chain combines TRBV5-1 with TRBJ1-6; TRBD1 matches at 7 bases. Trimming removed 6 bases from V and 5 bases from J; junction bases left unmatched: 8. The CDR3 consists of 15 residues. Germline V gives CDR1 SGHRS, CDR2 YFSETQ. The CDR3 DNA reads as TGCGCCAGCACAACCTCGGGACAGCATAATTCACCCCTCCACTTT. Its protein product is CASTTSGQHNSPLHF. Variable domain in full (rest from reference TRBV5-1 and TRBJ1-6): KAGVTQTPRYLIKTRGQQVTLSCSPISGHRSVSWYQQTPGQGLQFLFEYFSETQRNKGNFPGRFSGRQFSNSRSEMNVSTLELGDSALYLCASTTSGQHNSPLHFGNGTRLTVT.